This is a list of T cell receptor beta chains from one sample in a study of blood T cell repertoires in COVID-19. Clones were sequenced by immunoSEQ multiplex PCR, and TCRdb holds only the in-frame ones, with some missing. The table records some 170,000 clones, more than 75% of them present only once. Sequences were obtained from PBMCs or T cells enriched from blood (not recorded which). The receptors come from a human donor with acute COVID-19. The donor label of this sample is uncertain. Both conserved end residues are part of each CDR3. D genes are given only for firm matches.

cdr3_aa	cdr3_nt	v_call	j_call	d_call
CASSSVLGARAGELFF	TGTGCCAGCAGCTCAGTTTTGGGGGCGCGTGCCGGGGAGCTGTTTTTT	TRBV11-2	TRBJ2-2	NA
CASSQESGTSYEQYF	TGCGCCAGCAGCCAAGAATCCGGGACTAGCTACGAGCAGTACTTC	TRBV4-3	TRBJ2-7	TRBD2
CASSVSGTKETQYF	TGTGCCAGCAGCGTATCCGGGACTAAAGAGACCCAGTACTTC	TRBV7-6	TRBJ2-5	TRBD2
CASSLEVLRRGSETQYF	TGCGCCAGCAGCTTGGAGGTTCTTAGAAGAGGTTCGGAGACCCAGTACTTC	TRBV5-1	TRBJ2-5	NA
CASSPRWANTEAFF	TGTGCCAGCTCACCACGCTGGGCGAACACTGAAGCTTTCTTT	TRBV18	TRBJ1-1	NA
CASAGTQGEQPQHF	TGTGCCTCCGCCGGGACACAGGGGGAGCAGCCCCAGCATTTT	TRBV10-3	TRBJ1-5	TRBD1
CASSPDRGFFSGNTIYF	TGCGCCAGCAGTCCCGACAGGGGGTTTTTCTCTGGAAACACCATATATTTT	TRBV10-2	TRBJ1-3	TRBD1
CASSPKGTGVFGNYGYTF	TGTGCCAGCAGTCCTAAAGGGACAGGGGTTTTCGGTAACTATGGCTACACCTTC	TRBV6-6	TRBJ1-2	TRBD1
CASRRGASSYEQYF	TGTGCCAGCCGCCGGGGGGCAAGCTCCTACGAGCAGTACTTC	TRBV2	TRBJ2-7	NA
CASSPLGQGNSPLHF	TGTGCCAGCTCACCGCTGGGACAGGGGAATTCACCCCTCCACTTT	TRBV18	TRBJ1-6	TRBD1
CASSIARLAGKPGNEQFF	TGTGCCAGTAGTATAGCCCGACTAGCGGGGAAGCCGGGGAATGAGCAGTTCTTC	TRBV19	TRBJ2-1	TRBD2
CASSLAPGRWAFF	TGTGCCAGCAGTTTAGCCCCCGGGAGATGGGCTTTCTTT	TRBV12-3/TRBV12-4	TRBJ1-1	NA
CASSSTGAGNTIYF	TGTGCCAGCAGCTCGACAGGGGCGGGGAACACCATATATTTT	TRBV11-2	TRBJ1-3	TRBD1
CASSLGQINTEAFF	TGTGCCAGCAGTTTAGGACAAATAAACACTGAAGCTTTCTTT	TRBV27	TRBJ1-1	NA
CASSSQGVNTEAFF	TGTGCCAGCAGCTCACAGGGGGTGAACACTGAAGCTTTCTTT	TRBV7-2	TRBJ1-1	TRBD1
CATSDGQGGGGGYTF	TGTGCCACCAGTGATGGACAGGGGGGAGGCGGTGGCTACACCTTC	TRBV24-1	TRBJ1-2	TRBD1
CASSPTTGTPNYGYTF	TGTGCCAGCAGCCCTACGACAGGGACTCCTAACTATGGCTACACCTTC	TRBV7-9	TRBJ1-2	TRBD1
CASRPSGGAYNEQFF	TGTGCCAGCAGACCGAGCGGGGGGGCCTACAATGAGCAGTTCTTC	TRBV7-9	TRBJ2-1	TRBD2
CASSSRGQYEQYF	TGTGCCAGCAGCTCCCGGGGACAGTACGAGCAGTACTTC	TRBV7-3	TRBJ2-7	TRBD1
CASSQDGVRAETQYF	TGCGCCAGCAGCCAAGATGGTGTCAGGGCGGAGACCCAGTACTTC	TRBV4-1	TRBJ2-5	NA
CASSGGGARRQETQYF	TGTGCCAGTAGCGGCGGGGGGGCCCGGAGACAAGAGACCCAGTACTTC	TRBV19	TRBJ2-5	TRBD2
CASKMTGPPHTIYF	TGTGCCAGTAAAATGACTGGCCCCCCCCACACCATATATTTT	TRBV19	TRBJ1-3	NA